This entry lists 12 T cell receptor beta chains sequenced from one sample in a study of blood T cell repertoires in COVID-19. Some clones are missing from TCRdb's copy, which holds only in-frame ones; the method was immunoSEQ multiplex PCR. The sample lists over 85,000 clones, roughly 84% occurring once. The sequencing input was peripheral blood. The receptors stem from an elderly woman with acute or convalescent COVID-19.

V and J are TRBV15 and TRBJ1-1; 9 bases align to TRBD1. Germline V CDR1 and CDR2: LNHNV, YYDKDF (reference sequence). The CDR3 sequence is 16 residues long. V shed 1 base, J shed 5 bases, and the junction held 8 bases outside the gene matches. The CDR3 sequence: CATSRGWGQGRTEAFF. Written as DNA, the CDR3 is TGTGCCACCAGCAGAGGTTGGGGACAGGGCCGAACTGAAGCTTTCTTT.

This chain connects TRBV2 to TRBJ2-3, with D maybe TRBD2 (5 bases). From germline, CDR1 is SNHLY and CDR2 FYNNEI. The CDR3 loop spans 12 amino acids. V lost 6 bases, J lost 4 bases, and 8 bases lay in between. The CDR3 sequence: CASSGLADTQYF. The CDR3 region has the DNA TGTGCCAGCAGCGGACTGGCAGATACGCAGTATTTT. The full variable domain, rest sourced from reference TRBV2 and TRBJ2-3, is EPEVTQTPSHQVTQMGQEVILRCVPISNHLYFYWYRQILGQKVEFLVSFYNNEISEKSEIFDDQFSVERPDGSNFTLKIRSTKLEDSAMYFCASSGLADTQYFGPGTRLTVL.

In DNA form, the CDR3 reads TGTGCCAGCAGTTTTAATCCGGGACTAGCGAACAATGAGCAGTTCTTC. Protein: CASSFNPGLANNEQFF. The rearrangement uses TRBV11-2 and TRBJ2-1; TRBD2 matches 10 bases. With V trimmed by 6 bases and J by 5 bases, 10 bases remained unmatched. The length of the CDR3 is 16 residues. CDR1 is SGHAT, CDR2 FQNNGV, per germline.

V usage is TRBV28 and J usage is TRBJ1-5; D gene unclear. CDR3 length: 14 amino acids. V dropped 3 bases and J dropped 4 bases, with 10 bases sitting between them. Looked up from germline, CDR1 is MDHEN and CDR2 is SYDVKM. The CDR3 nucleotides read TGTGCCAGCAGTTTTGGAGGCGTAAATCAGCCCCAGCATTTT. This translates into CASSFGGVNQPQHF.

The CDR3 reads CASSFYNFGSGNTIYF. CDR3 coding DNA: TGCGCCAGCAGCTTCTATAACTTCGGGTCTGGAAACACCATATATTTT. The rearrangement links TRBV5-1 to TRBJ1-3; D gene uncertain. There are 16 residues in the CDR3. The V and J ends lost 2 bases and 1 base respectively, with 13 bases between them. From germline, CDR1 is SGHRS and CDR2 YFSETQ.

J is TRBJ2-3 and V is TRBV5-1; 9 nucleotides line up with TRBD2. After removal of 0 bases from V and 2 bases from J, the junction contained 4 bases not matched to a gene. Germline assignment: CDR1 SGHRS and CDR2 YFSETQ. The CDR3 is 16 amino acids. Here the CDR3 reads CASSLGTSAPTDTQYF. DNA of the CDR3: TGCGCCAGCAGCTTGGGGACTAGCGCCCCCACAGATACGCAGTATTTT.

The V call is TRBV6-6, the J call TRBJ2-7, with 10 bases matching TRBD1. The CDR3 contains 17 residues. CDR1 and CDR2 from the germline V gene are MNHNY and SVGAGI (reference sequence). J gave up 1 base and V 5 bases, and 11 bases lay outside the gene matches. The CDR3 DNA reads TGTGCCAGCAGTCCGTCCCGGGACAGGGGTCGATCCTACGAGCAGTACTTC. Protein sequence: CASSPSRDRGRSYEQYF.

The CDR3 here is CASSPSVTSSGEQYF. CDR3 in DNA: TGTGCCAGCAGTCCCTCCGTAACAAGTTCGGGTGAGCAGTACTTC. V is TRBV6-5 and J is TRBJ2-7; no clear D gene. The CDR3 is 15 amino acids. CDR1 is MNHEY and CDR2 is SVGAGI in the germline V gene. V lost 5 bases, J lost 7 bases, and 21 bases lay in between.

The chain has TRBV5-4 and TRBJ1-1; 10 positions match TRBD1. Germline assignment: CDR1 SGHNT and CDR2 YYREEE (reference sequence). This CDR3 comprises 17 residues. Unmatched junction bases numbered 9, after V lost 4 bases and J lost 0 bases. CDR3 sequence: CASSVPGQGLVNTEAFF. CDR3 nucleotides: TGTGCCAGCAGCGTACCGGGACAGGGGTTAGTGAACACTGAAGCTTTCTTT.

In DNA, the CDR3 is TGTGCCAGCAGCTTGACAGGGACCTACGAGCAGTACTTC. Residues: CASSLTGTYEQYF. The chain recombines TRBV5-4 with TRBJ2-7, with D possibly matching TRBD1 (6 bases). Germline V gives CDR1 SGHNT, CDR2 YYREEE (reference sequence). The CDR3 loop spans 13 amino acids. V dropped 1 base and J dropped 2 bases, with 7 bases sitting between them.

This clone was seen a few times. This sequence joins TRBV5-4 and TRBJ1-1, with 8 nucleotides matching TRBD1. Losses at the gene ends were 5 bases for V and 2 bases for J; bases not matched to a gene: 14. This CDR3 region has 17 residues. Germline V gene sequence: CDR1 SGHNT, CDR2 YYREEE (reference sequence). Here the CDR3 reads CASSSYRTGSLNTEAFF. For the CDR3, the DNA is TGTGCCAGCAGTTCTTATCGGACAGGGTCATTAAACACTGAAGCTTTCTTT.

The CDR3 loop reads CASSFSRGQGQETQYF. CDR3 nucleotides: TGTGCCAGCAGCTTCAGCCGCGGACAGGGACAAGAGACCCAGTACTTC. V is TRBV7-2 and J is TRBJ2-5, with TRBD1 matching 8 bases. Trimming removed 3 bases from V and 2 bases from J; junction bases left unmatched: 8. CDR3 length: 16 amino acids. Germline V gene lookup returns CDR1 SGHTA and CDR2 FQGNSA. Combining the CDR3 with reference TRBV7-2 and TRBJ2-5 gives the whole variable domain GAGVSQSPSNKVTEKGKDVELRCDPISGHTALYWYRQSLGQGLEFLIYFQGNSAPDKSGLPSDRFSAERTGGSVSTLTIQRTQQEDSAVYLCASSFSRGQGQETQYFGPGTRLLVL.